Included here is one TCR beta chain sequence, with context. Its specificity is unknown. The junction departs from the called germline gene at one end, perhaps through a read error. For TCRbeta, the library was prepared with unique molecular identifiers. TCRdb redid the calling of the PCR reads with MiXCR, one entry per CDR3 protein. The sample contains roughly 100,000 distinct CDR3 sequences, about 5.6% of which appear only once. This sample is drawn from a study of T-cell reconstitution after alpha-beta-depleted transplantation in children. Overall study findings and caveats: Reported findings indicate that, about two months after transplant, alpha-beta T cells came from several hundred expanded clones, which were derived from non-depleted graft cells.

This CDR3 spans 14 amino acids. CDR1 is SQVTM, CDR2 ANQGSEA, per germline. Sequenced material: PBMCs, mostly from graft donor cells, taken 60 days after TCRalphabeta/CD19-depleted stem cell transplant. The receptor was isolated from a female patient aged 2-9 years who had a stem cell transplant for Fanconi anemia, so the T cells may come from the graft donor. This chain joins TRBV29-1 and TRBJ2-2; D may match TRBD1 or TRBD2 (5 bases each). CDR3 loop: CSVGRQTNTGDLFF. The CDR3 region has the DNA TGCAGCGTGGGAAGACAGACGAACACCGGGGACCTGTTTTTT.